The present T cell receptor (beta chain) was sequenced within a study of T cells in Graves' hyperthyroidism and ophthalmopathy. Regarding this clonotype: Its antigen remains unidentified.

Clinical symptoms, serum thyroxine, TRAb, thyroid ultrasound and orbital computed tomography established diagnosis. Study outcomes and limitations: Most thyroid clonotypes expanded above 0.001 appeared in blood too. The model forecast ophthalmopathy, anticipating it by a median about six months before onset. Ophthalmopathy was distinguished from stable hyperthyroidism by 13 V-J signatures.

Template material for amplifying TCR beta CDR3 regions consisted of RNA transcripts. Researchers ran a first-round RT-PCR on the TCR CDR3 using the HTBI primer set. TCRdb reanalysed the multiplex PCR reads using MiXCR and keeps one entry per CDR3 protein. The sample yields around 600,000 distinct CDR3 sequences, about 45% seen once. The sample comprised peripheral blood or thyroid tissue (not recorded which). The sequence came from an adult man with Graves' disease, either hyperthyroidism or ophthalmopathy (not recorded which).

This CDR3 is CSVKQGATNEKLFF. CDR3 bases: TGCAGCGTCAAACAGGGGGCAACTAATGAAAAACTGTTTTTT. V usage is TRBV29-1 and J usage is TRBJ1-4; 8 bases line up with TRBD1. Trimming cost V 6 bases and J 0 bases; bases outside gene matches: 3. Per germline, CDR1 SQVTM and CDR2 ANQGSEA. The CDR3 totals 14 residues.